This is a list of T cell receptor beta chains from one sample in a study of control samples from healthy donors and cancer patients. TCRdb keeps only in-frame clones here, not all; method: immunoSEQ multiplex PCR. The sample contains around 76,000 clones, 94% of which appear only once. What was sequenced was blood. The receptors were gathered from a woman aged 40 to 50 in good health. CDR3s include the opening cysteine and the closing phenylalanine or tryptophan. A D gene is named only where the DNA matches it firmly. Only part of the rows carry a size: once, few, many, or a class if the clone is expanded.

v_gene	j_gene	d_gene	abundance	len	CDR3aa	CDR3nt
TRBV4-1	TRBJ1-5	-	-	18	CASSQDDPRSYSNQPQHF	TGCGCCAGCAGCCAAGATGATCCGAGAAGTTATAGCAATCAGCCCCAGCATTTT
TRBV9	TRBJ1-1	TRBD1	once	15	CASTPGQGVSTEAFF	TGTGCCAGCACCCCGGGACAGGGGGTTAGCACTGAAGCTTTCTTT
TRBV4-1	TRBJ2-5	TRBD2	-	16	CASSQEASGSGETQYF	TGCGCCAGCAGCCAAGAGGCTAGCGGGAGTGGGGAGACCCAGTACTTC
TRBV12-3/TRBV12-4	TRBJ2-7	TRBD1	-	13	CASSWTGVAEQYF	TGTGCCAGCAGTTGGACAGGGGTAGCCGAGCAGTACTTC
TRBV6-5	TRBJ1-1	-	-	13	CASTGVEGTEAFF	TGTGCCAGCACGGGCGTTGAGGGAACTGAAGCTTTCTTT
TRBV28	TRBJ1-2	-	-	14	CASSLGSADYGYTF	TGTGCCAGCAGTTTAGGGTCGGCCGACTATGGCTACACCTTC
TRBV5-4	TRBJ2-2	-	-	15	CASSPHFLNTGELFF	TGTGCCAGCAGTCCGCATTTCTTGAACACCGGGGAGCTGTTTTTT
TRBV5-1	TRBJ2-7	-	-	9	CASSPQGKF	TGCGCCAGCTCCCCTCAGGGGAAGTTC
TRBV4-3	TRBJ2-3	TRBD2	-	17	CASSQGPGLAVTDTQYF	TGCGCCAGCAGCCAGGGGCCGGGACTAGCGGTCACAGATACGCAGTATTTT
TRBV4-2	TRBJ1-2	-	-	17	CASSQDGSFGFNYGYTF	TGTGCCAGCAGCCAAGATGGCAGTTTTGGGTTTAACTATGGCTACACCTTC
TRBV11-2	TRBJ2-1	TRBD1	-	15	CAGASGTGDYNEQFF	TGTGCCGGGGCCTCCGGGACAGGGGACTACAATGAGCAGTTCTTC
TRBV18	TRBJ1-3	-	-	15	CASSPPARQGNTIYF	TGTGCCAGCTCACCACCTGCACGCCAGGGAAACACCATATATTTT
TRBV12-3/TRBV12-4	TRBJ1-1	-	-	13	CASRKDGGIEAFF	TGTGCCAGCAGGAAGGACGGGGGGATTGAAGCTTTCTTT
TRBV27	TRBJ1-3	TRBD1	once	15	CASSSGQGYGNTIYF	TGTGCCAGCAGTTCGGGACAGGGATATGGAAACACCATATATTTT
TRBV7-9	TRBJ2-7	-	once	14	CASSGTVHSYEQYF	TGTGCCAGCAGCGGGACCGTTCACTCCTACGAGCAGTACTTC
TRBV7-9	TRBJ2-3	TRBD2	few	17	CASSPAGSSGAEDTQYF	TGTGCCAGCAGCCCCGCTGGATCTAGCGGGGCGGAAGATACGCAGTATTTT
TRBV27	TRBJ1-1	-	-	13	CATGPQPSAEAFF	TGTGCGACAGGCCCGCAGCCGAGCGCTGAAGCTTTCTTT
TRBV7-2	TRBJ1-3	-	-	15	CASSSTTGTGNTIYF	TGTGCCAGCAGCTCGACGACAGGCACTGGAAACACCATATATTTT
TRBV9	TRBJ1-2	TRBD1	-	14	CASSVAHGQGAYTF	TGTGCCAGCAGCGTAGCTCACGGACAGGGGGCCTACACCTTC
TRBV30	TRBJ2-5	-	-	13	CAWSLGVGETQYF	TGTGCCTGGAGTCTGGGGGTTGGAGAGACCCAGTACTTC
TRBV2	TRBJ1-1	-	-	14	CASPGQGWNTEAFF	TGTGCCAGCCCCGGGCAGGGATGGAACACTGAAGCTTTCTTT
TRBV19	TRBJ1-1	-	-	13	CASSIVKNTEAFF	TGTGCCAGTAGTATAGTGAAGAACACTGAAGCTTTCTTT
TRBV5-1	TRBJ2-7	TRBD1	-	14	CASSLSGTGYEQYF	TGCGCCAGCAGCTTATCCGGGACAGGGTACGAGCAGTACTTC
TRBV7-9	TRBJ2-2	-	once	12	CASSSDGGELFF	TGTGCCAGCAGCTCCGACGGCGGGGAGCTGTTTTTT
TRBV27	TRBJ1-5	-	-	13	CASSLVQGLPQHF	TGTGCCAGCAGTCTAGTACAGGGTCTACCCCAGCATTTT
TRBV5-4	TRBJ2-7	TRBD1	-	14	CASTMGQGHDEQYF	TGTGCCAGCACCATGGGACAGGGGCATGACGAGCAGTACTTC
TRBV10-3	TRBJ2-1	TRBD2	-	20	CAISEPGLAGGGGSYNEQFF	TGTGCCATCAGTGAGCCTGGACTAGCGGGAGGAGGAGGCTCCTACAATGAGCAGTTCTTC
TRBV6-2/TRBV6-3	TRBJ1-5	TRBD1	-	15	CASSSGQLGNQPQHF	TGTGCCAGCAGCTCGGGACAGTTAGGCAATCAGCCCCAGCATTTT
TRBV3-1/TRBV3-2	TRBJ1-2	-	-	14	CASSQDLDPYGYTF	TGTGCCAGCAGCCAAGATCTGGACCCTTATGGCTACACCTTC
TRBV5-5	TRBJ2-3	-	-	15	CASSVLDSFADTQYF	TGTGCCAGCAGCGTCCTGGACAGTTTCGCAGATACGCAGTATTTT
TRBV5-1	TRBJ2-1	-	once	13	CASSDGSYNEQFF	TGCGCCAGCAGCGACGGATCCTACAATGAGCAGTTCTTC
TRBV7-8	TRBJ1-1	TRBD1	-	16	CASSSDRAMTNTEAFF	TGTGCCAGCAGCTCAGACAGGGCGATGACGAACACTGAAGCTTTCTTT
TRBV19	TRBJ1-6	TRBD1	-	16	CASSIDPGTGGPPLHF	TGTGCCAGTAGTATAGATCCTGGGACAGGGGGACCACCCCTCCACTTT
TRBV9	TRBJ1-1	-	-	14	CASSPQGWNTEAFF	TGTGCCAGCAGCCCCCAGGGGTGGAACACTGAAGCTTTCTTT
TRBV5-1	TRBJ2-7	TRBD2	-	13	CASRTSGTYEQYF	TGCGCCAGCAGGACTAGCGGGACCTACGAGCAGTACTTC
TRBV7-9	TRBJ1-1	-	-	15	CASSLESGTGTEAFF	TGTGCCAGCAGCTTAGAGAGTGGGACGGGCACTGAAGCTTTCTTT
TRBV2	TRBJ1-4	-	-	10	CASLGRGLFF	TGTGCCAGCTTGGGTCGCGGACTGTTTTTT
TRBV24-1	TRBJ2-5	TRBD2	-	18	CAFIPRLAGDRWQETQYF	TGTGCCTTTATACCCCGACTAGCGGGGGACCGCTGGCAAGAGACCCAGTACTTC
TRBV30	TRBJ1-3	-	-	18	CAWSPRWTGVGNRNTIYF	TGTGCCTGGAGTCCCCGCTGGACTGGTGTGGGGAACCGAAACACCATATATTTT
TRBV10-3	TRBJ1-2	-	-	13	CAISESSNYGYTF	TGTGCCATCAGTGAGTCTTCTAACTATGGCTACACCTTC
TRBV27	TRBJ1-2	-	-	13	CASSTGGLGGYTF	TGTGCCAGCAGTACCGGGGGATTGGGTGGCTACACCTTC
TRBV18	TRBJ2-1	TRBD2	-	14	CASSPGGSGDEQFF	TGTGCCAGCTCACCAGGCGGGAGCGGGGATGAGCAGTTCTTC
TRBV6-1	TRBJ2-7	TRBD1	-	18	CASSGWTGIGFNAYEQYF	TGTGCCAGCAGTGGTTGGACAGGGATCGGCTTCAATGCCTACGAGCAGTACTTC
TRBV7-2	TRBJ2-1	-	once	13	CASSLQWENEQFF	TGTGCCAGCAGCTTGCAATGGGAGAATGAGCAGTTCTTC
TRBV9	TRBJ2-1	-	-	16	CASSASIPDSYNEQFF	TGTGCCAGCAGCGCGTCGATACCCGACTCCTACAATGAGCAGTTCTTC
TRBV21-1	TRBJ2-7	-	-	15	CASSNFSMSSYEQYF	TGTGCCAGCAGCAATTTCAGCATGAGCTCCTACGAGCAGTACTTC
TRBV6-5	TRBJ1-4	-	-	14	CASMDGTTNEKLFF	TGTGCCAGCATGGACGGAACAACTAATGAAAAACTGTTTTTT
TRBV6-1	TRBJ2-3	-	-	14	CASSDPSSADTQYF	TGTGCCAGCAGTGACCCCTCTAGCGCAGATACGCAGTATTTT
TRBV30	TRBJ1-5	TRBD1	-	17	CAWSYFGQGAGNQPQHF	TGTGCCTGGAGTTACTTTGGACAGGGGGCAGGCAATCAGCCCCAGCATTTT
TRBV15	TRBJ1-2	TRBD1	-	12	CATGTGNYGYTF	TGTGCCACCGGGACAGGGAACTATGGCTACACCTTC
TRBV30	TRBJ2-3	-	-	12	CAWSVGGDTQYF	TGTGCCTGGAGTGTAGGGGGAGATACGCAGTATTTT
TRBV19	TRBJ1-1	TRBD1	-	16	CASSTGRQGVQTEAFF	TGTGCCAGTAGTACTGGGAGACAGGGAGTTCAGACTGAAGCTTTCTTT
TRBV5-4	TRBJ2-5	TRBD2	-	15	CASSLETSGMETQYF	TGTGCCAGCAGCTTGGAGACTAGCGGGATGGAGACCCAGTACTTC
TRBV7-9	TRBJ1-2	TRBD1	-	17	CAIHGQGSALSIYGYTF	TGTGCCATCCACGGACAGGGAAGCGCCCTCAGCATCTATGGCTACACCTTC
TRBV19	TRBJ2-7	-	-	14	CASSVGTNSYEQYF	TGTGCCAGTAGCGTCGGGACCAACTCCTACGAGCAGTACTTC